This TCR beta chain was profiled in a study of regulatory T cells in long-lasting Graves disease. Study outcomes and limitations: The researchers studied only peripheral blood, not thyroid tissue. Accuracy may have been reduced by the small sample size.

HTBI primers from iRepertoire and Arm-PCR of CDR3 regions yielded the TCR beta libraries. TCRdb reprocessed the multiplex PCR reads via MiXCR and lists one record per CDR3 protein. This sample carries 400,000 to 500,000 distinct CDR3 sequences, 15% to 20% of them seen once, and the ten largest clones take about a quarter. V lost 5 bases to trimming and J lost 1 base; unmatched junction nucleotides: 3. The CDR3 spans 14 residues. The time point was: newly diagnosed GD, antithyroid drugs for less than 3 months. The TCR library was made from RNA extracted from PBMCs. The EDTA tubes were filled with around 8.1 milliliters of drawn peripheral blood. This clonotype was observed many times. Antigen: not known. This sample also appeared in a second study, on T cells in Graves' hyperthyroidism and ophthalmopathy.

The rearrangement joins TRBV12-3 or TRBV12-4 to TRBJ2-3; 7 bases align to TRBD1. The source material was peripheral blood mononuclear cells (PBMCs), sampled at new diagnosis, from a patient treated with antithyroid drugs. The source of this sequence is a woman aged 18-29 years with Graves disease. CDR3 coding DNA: TGTGCCAGCAGTGACAGGGTACGCACAGATACGCAGTATTTT. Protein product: CASSDRVRTDTQYF.